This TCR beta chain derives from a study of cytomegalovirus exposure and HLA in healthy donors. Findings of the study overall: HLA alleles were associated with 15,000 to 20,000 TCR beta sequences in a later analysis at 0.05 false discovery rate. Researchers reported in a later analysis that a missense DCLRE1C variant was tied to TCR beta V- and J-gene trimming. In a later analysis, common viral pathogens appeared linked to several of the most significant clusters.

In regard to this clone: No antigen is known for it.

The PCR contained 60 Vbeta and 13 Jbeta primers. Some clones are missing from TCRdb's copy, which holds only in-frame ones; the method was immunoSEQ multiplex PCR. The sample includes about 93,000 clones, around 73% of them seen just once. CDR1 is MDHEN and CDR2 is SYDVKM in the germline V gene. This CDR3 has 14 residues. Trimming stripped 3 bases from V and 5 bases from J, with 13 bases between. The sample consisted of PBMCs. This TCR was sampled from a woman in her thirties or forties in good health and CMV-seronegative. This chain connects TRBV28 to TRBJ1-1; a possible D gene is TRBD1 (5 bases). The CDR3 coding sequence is TGTGCCAGCAGTTTCTTTTTGAGACAGACTGAAGCTTTCTTT. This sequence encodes CASSFFLRQTEAFF.